This TCR beta chain was sequenced during a study of T cells after yellow fever vaccination. TCRdb reprocessed the 5' RACE reads with MiXCR, giving one entry per CDR3 protein. The repertoire has some 69,000 distinct CDR3 sequences, approximately 5% of them found once; the top ten carry 2.2%. The CDR3 spans 15 residues. The V gene end was trimmed by 3 bases and the J gene end by 4 bases; junction bases not matched to a gene: 4. Germline CDR1 MGHDK, CDR2 SYGVNS. The study's findings and limits: Overlap between CD4 and CD8 compartments was detected for a small share of clonotypes. A faster peak, day 5 versus 15, was reached by the weaker secondary response. Re-detected after boosting: most primary clones, 96% of CD4 and about 85% of CD8.

This clonotype has at least ten counts. The antigen is undetermined. V usage is TRBV25-1 and J usage is TRBJ2-5, with 11 positions matching TRBD2. The receptor comes from a man between 18 and 29 years old who received the YFV17D yellow fever vaccine. The sequences come from CD4+ T cells sorted from PBMCs, collected less than 16 days after the first yellow fever vaccination. This chain's CDR3 is CASSETSGVRETQYF. DNA for the CDR3: TGTGCCAGCAGTGAGACTAGCGGGGTTCGAGAGACCCAGTACTTC.